This T cell receptor (beta chain) was captured by sequencing in a study of pediatric ulcerative colitis. Study-wide context: Disease was pancolitis in over 5 and left-sided in two, histology-confirmed.

Here immunoSEQ multiplex PCR was the method, and the copy in TCRdb shows in-frame clones only, minus some. The sample shows 36,000 or so clones, 73% of them seen only once. This clone turned up a few times. Its target is unknown. One to two pinch biopsies were taken from the rectum during colonoscopy. Findings of the study overall: Ulcerative colitis patients shared more blood-rectal clones than controls.

Specimen: gut tissue. The origin of this receptor is a boy younger than 18 with moderate ulcerative colitis.

CDR3 nucleotide sequence: TGTGCCAGCCTAGGACAGGGTGATCAGCCCCAGCATTTT. Residues: CASLGQGDQPQHF. The chain employs TRBV6-1 and TRBJ1-5, with TRBD1 matching over 8 bases. V shed 8 bases and J 5 bases; nucleotides not matched to a gene: 5. This CDR3 has 13 amino acids. CDR1 is MNHNS and CDR2 is SASEGT in the germline V gene.